Below, 24 T cell receptor beta chains from the same sample are listed, as sequenced in a study of shared clonotypes between healthy human individuals. Profiled with immunoSEQ multiplex PCR; TCRdb holds only in-frame clones, not every one. Seen here are millions of clones, roughly 95% observed once, and the top ten hold under 0.15%. The specimen was naive CD4+ T cells sorted from blood. Noted subset: CD45RA+ positively selected. These receptor sequences come from a man between 18 and 29 years old in good health.

V and J are TRBV5-1 and TRBJ2-7; D is undetermined. V shed 0 bases and J shed 0 bases, with 10 bases lying between them. CDR1 is SGHRS, CDR2 YFSETQ, per germline. CDR3 length: 15 amino acids. The CDR3 is CASSLGWQPSYEQYF. The CDR3 region has the DNA TGCGCCAGCAGCTTGGGATGGCAGCCCTCCTACGAGCAGTACTTC.

This clone was counted a single time. The V and J genes are TRBV10-3 and TRBJ1-3; TRBD1 is a possible D gene (5 bases). V lost 1 base, J lost 4 bases, and 8 bases lay in between. CDR1 and CDR2 from the germline V gene are ENHRY and SYGVKD. The length of the CDR3 is 14 residues. CDR3 in DNA: TGTGCCATCAGTGAGTTGGGGACCGGAAACACCATATATTTT. Protein product: CAISELGTGNTIYF.

The V call is TRBV6-6, the J call TRBJ1-2; D unresolved. This CDR3 comprises 13 residues. V dropped 5 bases and J dropped 4 bases, with 11 bases sitting between them. The germline gives CDR1 MNHNY, CDR2 SVGAGI (reference sequence). The CDR3 DNA is TGTGCCAGCAGTACCCCAGGTGCCTATGGCTACACCTTC. This translates into CASSTPGAYGYTF.

V gene TRBV11-2 combines with J gene TRBJ1-6; D is ambiguous. The CDR3 is 14 amino acids. From germline, CDR1 is SGHAT and CDR2 FQNNGV. V dropped 5 bases and J dropped 7 bases, with 12 bases sitting between them. CDR3: CASSLGLLNSPLHF. Written as DNA, the CDR3 is TGTGCCAGCAGCCTTGGGCTACTCAATTCACCCCTCCACTTT.

The CDR3 reads CASIPGQGNTEAFF. DNA for the CDR3: TGTGCCAGCATCCCGGGACAGGGGAACACTGAAGCTTTCTTT. The chain uses TRBV21-1 and TRBJ1-1; the D call TRBD1 from the table was never checked on the DNA. TRBV21-1 corresponds to a pseudogene. This CDR3 is built from 14 residues.

The chain combines TRBV28 with TRBJ1-5; D gene uncertain. The CDR3 loop spans 13 amino acids. Trimming pared 5 bases from V and 3 bases from J, leaving 8 bases between. The V gene's germline CDR1 is MDHEN and CDR2 SYDVKM. The CDR3 region is CASSPVYNQPQHF. CDR3 nucleotides: TGTGCCAGCAGTCCAGTCTACAATCAGCCCCAGCATTTT.

The V call is TRBV10-3, the J call TRBJ2-2, with 9 bases lining up with TRBD2. The V gene end was trimmed by 2 bases and the J gene end by 5 bases; junction bases not matched to a gene: 15. Per the germline V gene, CDR1 is ENHRY and CDR2 is SYGVKD. The CDR3 is 19 amino acids. As DNA, the CDR3 is TGTGCCATCAGTGAGAGAGGATTAGCGGGAGCGTCAGGGACCGGGGAGCTGTTTTTT. Amino acids: CAISERGLAGASGTGELFF.

This chain connects TRBV6-5 to TRBJ2-3, with 8 bases matching TRBD2. Per the germline V gene, CDR1 is MNHEY and CDR2 is SVGAGI. CDR3 size: 15 residues. V lost 5 bases, J lost 7 bases, and 11 bases stayed unmatched. The CDR3 reads CASSAPGTRYNTQYF. The DNA for the CDR3 is TGTGCCAGCAGTGCCCCCGGGACTAGATATAATACGCAGTATTTT.

This clone was counted a single time. The gene calls are TRBV5-8 and TRBJ1-4; 7 nucleotides line up with TRBD1. Germline V gene lookup returns CDR1 SGHTS and CDR2 YDEGEE. This CDR3 spans 15 amino acids. After removal of 0 bases from V and 5 bases from J, the junction contained 4 bases not matched to a gene. For the CDR3, the DNA is TGTGCCAGCAGCTTGGGTTCAGGGGGAAATGAAAAACTGTTTTTT. Protein: CASSLGSGGNEKLFF.

V and J are TRBV23-1 and TRBJ2-1; 8 nucleotides line up with TRBD2. TRBV23-1 carries the ORF label, with uncertain function. V lost 3 bases and J lost 9; bases outside the gene matches: 22. The CDR3 runs to 19 residues. The DNA of the CDR3 is TGCGCCAGCAGTCACCCGGGACTAGTCTCGAGGACGTTGAATAGTGAGCAGTTCTTC. This gives the protein CASSHPGLVSRTLNSEQFF.

V gene TRBV28 combines with J gene TRBJ2-7, with 11 bases matching TRBD2. The V segment lost 7 bases and the J segment 1 base; nucleotides outside the gene matches: 9. Germline V lookup: CDR1 MDHEN, CDR2 SYDVKM. The CDR3 extends over 16 amino acids. Here the CDR3 DNA reads TGTGCCAGCACCTCCGGGACTAGCGGACCATCCTACGAGCAGTACTTC. This translates into CASTSGTSGPSYEQYF.

A single count supports this clone. This chain connects TRBV6-6 to TRBJ1-5; D ambiguous. This CDR3 region has 16 residues. V gave up 2 bases and J gave up 0 bases, with 11 bases separating them. Germline V gives CDR1 MNHNY, CDR2 SVGAGI (reference sequence). The CDR3 is CASSYKDGDSNQPQHF. The CDR3 DNA reads as TGTGCCAGCAGTTACAAAGACGGAGATAGCAATCAGCCCCAGCATTTT.

The gene calls are TRBV5-1 and TRBJ1-1; D not certain. The V end was cut by 5 bases, the J end by 0 bases, with 14 bases between. Germline V gene lookup returns CDR1 SGHRS and CDR2 YFSETQ. This CDR3 region has 15 residues. CDR3 nucleotide sequence: TGCGCCAGCAGACATCGACAAGACATGAACACTGAAGCTTTCTTT. Its translation: CASRHRQDMNTEAFF.

J is TRBJ1-1 and V is TRBV5-4, with D uncertain. The CDR3 extends over 13 amino acids. V shed 4 bases and J shed 6 bases, with 13 bases lying between them. Looked up from germline, CDR1 is SGHNT and CDR2 is YYREEE (reference sequence). This CDR3 is CASSLEWEAEAFF. CDR3 sequence (DNA): TGTGCCAGCAGCCTCGAGTGGGAGGCTGAAGCTTTCTTT.

This chain joins TRBV6-5 and TRBJ2-7; 9 nucleotides line up with TRBD1. V lost 8 bases and J lost 3; bases outside the gene matches: 5. The germline V gene encodes CDR1 MNHEY and CDR2 SVGAGI. The CDR3 runs 13 residues. The CDR3 coding sequence is TGTGCCAGCGGGAGGACAGGGGACTACGAGCAGTACTTC. Translation: CASGRTGDYEQYF.

This clone has just one count. The rearrangement uses TRBV19 and TRBJ1-3; unclear D gene. The V end was cut by 3 bases, the J end by 0 bases, with 9 bases between. CDR1 and CDR2 (germline): LNHDA, SQIVND (reference sequence). The CDR3 is made up of 15 amino acids. The CDR3 DNA follows: TGTGCCAGTAGTATGCCCAGCTTCTCTGGAAACACCATATATTTT. Its protein product is CASSMPSFSGNTIYF.

This clone was seen a single time. The chain links TRBV9 to TRBJ1-4; TRBD1 agrees at 8 bases. Germline values: CDR1 SGDLS, CDR2 YYNGEE. This CDR3 has 15 amino acids. The V and J ends lost 4 bases and 3 bases, in that order; junction bases with no gene match: 5. CDR3 sequence: CASSTDRGPNEKLFF. In DNA, the CDR3 is TGTGCCAGCAGCACTGACAGGGGACCTAATGAAAAACTGTTTTTT.

The count of this clone is one. A read error is possible here, since a much larger clone lies one base away. The genes are TRBV5-6 and TRBJ1-6; TRBD1 is a possible D gene (6 bases). This CDR3 has 14 amino acids. Trimming left V 0 bases short and J 7 bases short, with 8 bases between. Per the germline V gene, CDR1 is SGHDT and CDR2 is YYEEEE. The CDR3 here is CASSLEQGNSPLHF. In DNA form, the CDR3 reads TGTGCCAGCAGCTTGGAACAGGGAAATTCACCCCTCCACTTT.

This clone was counted a single time. The rearrangement joins TRBV6-4 to TRBJ2-7; 7 nucleotides align to TRBD2. V was clipped by 8 bases and J by 0 bases; unmatched bases: 19. Germline V gene data show CDR1 as MRHNA and CDR2 as SNTAGT. There are 18 residues in the CDR3. CDR3 DNA: TGTGCCAGCCACATGATCCCGTCCCGGGAGGCCCTCTCCTACGAGCAGTACTTC. Protein sequence: CASHMIPSREALSYEQYF.

V is TRBV27 and J is TRBJ1-1; D perhaps matches TRBD1 (6 bases). Germline loops: CDR1 MNHEY, CDR2 SMNVEV (reference sequence). The CDR3 has 15 amino acids. V gave up 6 bases and J gave up 1 base, with 15 bases separating them. The CDR3 DNA reads as TGTGCCAGCAGCTTCGGTCAGGGGTGGAACACTGAAGCTTTCTTT. This codes for CASSFGQGWNTEAFF.

In the case of this clone: A single base separates this from a much larger clone, so it may be a read error. The chain has TRBV5-4 and TRBJ2-4; D unclear. This CDR3 has 14 residues. Germline V lookup: CDR1 SGHNT, CDR2 YYREEE (reference sequence). V was trimmed by 0 bases and J by 11 bases, leaving 15 bases between them. For the CDR3, the DNA is TGTGCCAGCAGCTTGGATCCGTCAGAAGACGTTCAGTACTTC. It encodes CASSLDPSEDVQYF. The full variable domain, with the rest looked up from reference TRBV5-4 and TRBJ2-4, is ETGVTQSPTHLIKTRGQQVTLRCSSQSGHNTVSWYQQALGQGPQFIFQYYREEENGRGNFPPRFSGLQFPNYSSELNVNALELDDSALYLCASSLDPSEDVQYFGAGTRLSVL.

The chain uses TRBV11-1 and TRBJ2-4; D remains unclear. Between the trimmed V and J ends, which lost 5 bases and 5 bases, there was a span of 16 bases. The CDR3 runs 15 residues. CDR1 is SGHAT and CDR2 is FQDESV in the germline V gene (reference sequence). CDR3 nucleotide sequence: TGTGCCAGCAGCCGCCCTTCGGCGGCTGAAAACATTCAGTACTTC. This translates into CASSRPSAAENIQYF. Looking up the rest from reference TRBV11-1 and TRBJ2-4 gives the full variable domain: EAEVAQSPRYKITEKSQAVAFWCDPISGHATLYWYRQILGQGPELLVQFQDESVVDDSQLPKDRFSAERLKGVDSTLKIQPAELGDSAMYLCASSRPSAAENIQYFGAGTRLSVL.

This chain connects TRBV10-1 to TRBJ2-2; TRBD1 matches at 12 bases. The CDR3 totals 14 residues. Trimming took 6 bases from V and 7 from J; bases not matched to a gene: 3. Germline values: CDR1 WNHNN, CDR2 SYGVQD (reference sequence). CDR3 bases: TGCGCCAGCAGGGGACAGGGGGCCGGCGGGGAGCTGTTTTTT. Translated: CASRGQGAGGELFF.

The genes are TRBV29-1 and TRBJ1-1, with no clear D. The CDR3 loop spans 11 amino acids. CDR1 SQVTM and CDR2 ANQGSEA come from the germline V gene. The V gene lost 5 bases and the J gene lost 1 base, with 5 bases spanning the gap. This CDR3 is CSVFGNTEAFF. The CDR3 DNA reads TGCAGCGTTTTCGGGAACACTGAAGCTTTCTTT.